These T cell receptor beta chains were read from a single sample in a study of T-cell reconstitution after alpha-beta-depleted transplantation in children. MiXCR was run by TCRdb on the PCR reads, yielding one entry per CDR3 protein. The sample carries 6,500 to 10,000 distinct CDR3 sequences, around 32% recorded once. Specimen: peripheral blood, collected 60 days after TCRalphabeta/CD19-depleted stem cell transplant. The receptors were sampled from a boy younger than two who had a stem cell transplant for SCID, so the T cells may come from the graft donor. CDR3s include the opening cysteine and the closing phenylalanine or tryptophan. The D gene is left open where the match is weak. Size is stated for part of the rows, as once, few or many counts, or as a class when the clone is expanded.

TRBJ2-1 . TRBD2 TRBV3-1 TGTGCCAGCACCCACCAGGGCCAGCGGGAATCCTACAATGAGCAGTTCTTC CASTHQGQRESYNEQFF
TRBJ2-3 . TRBD1 TRBV5-4 TGTGCCAGCAGCCGGGACAGCTTCACAGATACGCAGTATTTT CASSRDSFTDTQYF
TRBJ1-4 many . TRBV6-1 TGTGCCAGCAGTGAACTCCGGGTACAGTCTAATGAAAAACTGTTTTTT CASSELRVQSNEKLFF
TRBJ2-1 medium-sized TRBD2 TRBV6-4 TGTGCCAGCAGTCGGGAGCGGGGGTACAATGAGCAGTTCTTC CASSRERGYNEQFF
TRBJ1-3 many TRBD1 TRBV12-3/TRBV12-4 TGTGCCAGCAGCCCAGGGGGCGGCTTAGGAAACACCATATATTTT CASSPGGGLGNTIYF
TRBJ2-5 few TRBD2 TRBV12-3/TRBV12-4 TGTGCCAGCAGTTTGTCGGGAGGCCCGTCCAGGCGGACCCAGTACTTC CASSLSGGPSRRTQYF
TRBJ1-1 medium-sized . TRBV9 TGTGCCAGCAGCGTAGTAGCCCAGGCGACTGAAGCTTTCTTT CASSVVAQATEAFF
TRBJ1-2 medium-sized TRBD1 TRBV5-1 TGCGCCAGCAGCGGGACAGGGTTTGGCTACACCTTC CASSGTGFGYTF
TRBJ2-1 . TRBD1 TRBV12-3/TRBV12-4 TGTGCCAGCAGTTTCTTCCACACAGGGGGTCGGCAGTTCTTC CASSFFHTGGRQFF
TRBJ2-7 . . TRBV21-1 TGTGCCAGCAGCAATGGACAGACCTACGAGCAGTACTTC CASSNGQTYEQYF
TRBJ1-2 many . TRBV11-2 TGTGCCAGCAGCTTAGGGTGGGCAGGGCGAAACTATGGCTACACCTTC CASSLGWAGRNYGYTF
TRBJ2-3 many . TRBV11-1 TGTGCCAGCAGCTTAGTTGTGGGGATACGAGCCAGCACAGATACGCAGTATTTT CASSLVVGIRASTDTQYF
TRBJ1-6 medium-sized . TRBV6-5 TGTGCCAGCAGCCTGCTAACAGGGTGGGGATGTTCACCCCTCCACTTT CASSLLTGWGCSPLHF
TRBJ2-5 . . TRBV20-1 TGCAGTGCTCCAATGCAAGAGACCCAGTACTTC CSAPMQETQYF
TRBJ2-1 . . TRBV3-1 TGTGCCAGCAGCCACGAGGGCCAGCGGGCATACTACAATGAGCAGTTCTTC CASSHEGQRAYYNEQFF
TRBJ2-2 . . TRBV5-1 TGCGCCAGCAGCTTGGATCTCGGGGAGCTGTTTTTT CASSLDLGELFF
TRBJ1-6 few . TRBV18 TGTGCCAGCTCATTATGGACGGATTCACCCCTCCACTTT CASSLWTDSPLHF
TRBJ2-1 . TRBD2 TRBV9 TGTGCCAGCACAGTCTCACCTGGACTAGCGGCATACAATGAGCAGTTCTTC CASTVSPGLAAYNEQFF
TRBJ2-7 many TRBD1 TRBV20-1 TGCAGTGCTAGAGATCGGTTGGGCCGCAGGGGGCAAACCTACGAGCAGTACTTC CSARDRLGRRGQTYEQYF
TRBJ2-2 . . TRBV12-3/TRBV12-4 TGTGCTGACCCGGAAACGGCGGTTCCCCCAGCGAACACCGGGGAGCTGTTTTTT CADPETAVPPANTGELFF